The rows below give T cell receptor beta chains drawn from one sample of a study of blood T cell repertoires in COVID-19. Sequencing used immunoSEQ multiplex PCR; TCRdb keeps in-frame clones, though not all of them. This table holds about 80,000 clones, 65% to 85% found once. Sequenced input: peripheral blood. Every receptor here comes from a man in his 60s with active or convalescent COVID-19. CDR3s include the opening cysteine and the closing phenylalanine or tryptophan. D genes are given only for firm matches. The size entry is marked missing in some rows and otherwise reads once, few, many or a size class.

CDR3aa: CASSPPWQGENQPQHF; CDR3nt: TGTGCCAGCTCACCACCGTGGCAGGGGGAGAATCAGCCCCAGCATTTT; j_gene: TRBJ1-5; d_gene: TRBD1; abundance: NA; v_gene: TRBV18
CDR3aa: CASSLGRGASYEQYF; CDR3nt: TGTGCCAGCAGCTTAGGGCGGGGGGCCTCCTACGAGCAGTACTTC; j_gene: TRBJ2-7; d_gene: TRBD2; abundance: NA; v_gene: TRBV11-1
CDR3aa: CASSDNPGVRSNQPQHF; CDR3nt: TGTGCCAGCAGTGATAACCCAGGGGTTAGGAGCAATCAGCCCCAGCATTTT; j_gene: TRBJ1-5; d_gene: NA; abundance: once; v_gene: TRBV6-1
CDR3aa: CASSQDLTGRSDTIYF; CDR3nt: TGTGCCAGCAGCCAAGATTTGACAGGGAGATCAGACACCATATATTTT; j_gene: TRBJ1-3; d_gene: TRBD1; abundance: NA; v_gene: TRBV3-1/TRBV3-2
CDR3aa: CASRVGTGVGWEAQPQHF; CDR3nt: TGCGCCAGCAGAGTTGGGACAGGGGTAGGGTGGGAGGCTCAGCCCCAGCATTTT; j_gene: TRBJ1-5; d_gene: TRBD1; abundance: NA; v_gene: TRBV5-1
CDR3aa: CSVESQNNEQFF; CDR3nt: TGCAGCGTAGAATCACAGAACAATGAGCAGTTCTTC; j_gene: TRBJ2-1; d_gene: NA; abundance: NA; v_gene: TRBV29-1
CDR3aa: CASSLGQEGGELFF; CDR3nt: TGTGCCAGCAGCCTTGGACAGGAGGGTGGGGAGCTGTTTTTT; j_gene: TRBJ2-2; d_gene: NA; abundance: once; v_gene: TRBV11-2
CDR3aa: CASKGLGGTEAFF; CDR3nt: TGTGCCAGCAAGGGGTTAGGGGGCACTGAAGCTTTCTTT; j_gene: TRBJ1-1; d_gene: NA; abundance: NA; v_gene: TRBV6-5
CDR3aa: CASSKKGDLAAFQETQYF; CDR3nt: TGTGCCAGCAGCAAAAAGGGGGATCTAGCGGCTTTCCAAGAGACCCAGTACTTC; j_gene: TRBJ2-5; d_gene: NA; abundance: once; v_gene: TRBV21-1
CDR3aa: CASSARPLSRGTEAFF; CDR3nt: TGTGCCAGCTCGGCTCGCCCCCTCAGTAGGGGCACTGAAGCTTTCTTT; j_gene: TRBJ1-1; d_gene: NA; abundance: NA; v_gene: TRBV18
CDR3aa: CASSATQGRNTEAFF; CDR3nt: TGTGCCAGCAGCGCGACACAGGGGAGGAACACTGAAGCTTTCTTT; j_gene: TRBJ1-1; d_gene: TRBD1; abundance: NA; v_gene: TRBV7-2
CDR3aa: CASSQDSGQKSETQYF; CDR3nt: TGTGCCAGCAGCCAAGACTCGGGACAGAAAAGCGAGACCCAGTACTTC; j_gene: TRBJ2-5; d_gene: TRBD1; abundance: once; v_gene: TRBV4-2
CDR3aa: CASSYSRARSYEQYF; CDR3nt: TGTGCCAGCAGTTACTCGAGGGCTCGCAGCTACGAGCAGTACTTC; j_gene: TRBJ2-7; d_gene: NA; abundance: NA; v_gene: TRBV6-5
CDR3aa: CASSPGQLLEQYF; CDR3nt: TGTGCCAGCTCACCGGGACAGCTCCTCGAGCAGTACTTC; j_gene: TRBJ2-7; d_gene: TRBD1; abundance: many; v_gene: TRBV18
CDR3aa: CASSPGGGGANVLTF; CDR3nt: TGTGCCAGCAGTCCTGGTGGGGGCGGGGCCAACGTCCTGACTTTC; j_gene: TRBJ2-6; d_gene: NA; abundance: few; v_gene: TRBV7-8
CDR3aa: CASSVQGAAGNTIYF; CDR3nt: TGTGCCAGCAGCGTCCAGGGGGCTGCCGGAAACACCATATATTTT; j_gene: TRBJ1-3; d_gene: TRBD1; abundance: NA; v_gene: TRBV9
CDR3aa: CASRVVRARGTEAFF; CDR3nt: TGTGCCAGCAGAGTAGTAAGGGCGCGGGGCACTGAAGCTTTCTTT; j_gene: TRBJ1-1; d_gene: NA; abundance: NA; v_gene: TRBV6-6
CDR3aa: CASSSGTSTTGELFF; CDR3nt: TGTGCCAGCAGCTCCGGGACAAGTACCACCGGGGAGCTGTTTTTT; j_gene: TRBJ2-2; d_gene: NA; abundance: few; v_gene: TRBV5-4
CDR3aa: CASSLGVGRTEAFF; CDR3nt: TGTGCCAGCAGCTTAGGAGTGGGCCGGACTGAAGCTTTCTTT; j_gene: TRBJ1-1; d_gene: NA; abundance: once; v_gene: TRBV7-2
CDR3aa: CASSPRTGSYGYTF; CDR3nt: TGTGCCAGCAGCCCTCGGACAGGGAGCTATGGCTACACCTTC; j_gene: TRBJ1-2; d_gene: TRBD1; abundance: NA; v_gene: TRBV11-2
CDR3aa: CASSLWYKSGATNEKLFF; CDR3nt: TGTGCCAGCAGCTTATGGTACAAATCGGGTGCAACTAATGAAAAACTGTTTTTT; j_gene: TRBJ1-4; d_gene: NA; abundance: NA; v_gene: TRBV7-2
CDR3aa: CASSYRGTDTQYF; CDR3nt: TGTGCCAGCAGCTACAGGGGCACAGATACGCAGTATTTT; j_gene: TRBJ2-3; d_gene: NA; abundance: NA; v_gene: TRBV14
CDR3aa: CASSSGTGSSYNEQFF; CDR3nt: TGTGCCAGCAGCTCCGGGACAGGAAGCTCCTACAATGAGCAGTTCTTC; j_gene: TRBJ2-1; d_gene: TRBD1; abundance: NA; v_gene: TRBV5-4
CDR3aa: CASSVALRDTQYF; CDR3nt: TGTGCCAGCAGCGTAGCTTTGAGAGATACGCAGTATTTT; j_gene: TRBJ2-3; d_gene: NA; abundance: NA; v_gene: TRBV9
CDR3aa: CASSPPNSGGGETQYF; CDR3nt: TGTGCCAGCTCACCACCGAATAGCGGGGGAGGGGAGACCCAGTACTTC; j_gene: TRBJ2-5; d_gene: TRBD2; abundance: NA; v_gene: TRBV18
CDR3aa: CASSLGTSGGAGETQYF; CDR3nt: TGTGCCAGCAGCCTTGGGACTAGCGGGGGGGCCGGGGAGACCCAGTACTTC; j_gene: TRBJ2-5; d_gene: TRBD2; abundance: once; v_gene: TRBV3-1/TRBV3-2
CDR3aa: CASSKWRESKETQYF; CDR3nt: TGTGCCAGTAGTAAATGGAGAGAATCGAAAGAGACCCAGTACTTC; j_gene: TRBJ2-5; d_gene: NA; abundance: NA; v_gene: TRBV19
CDR3aa: CSVGSRSDTQYF; CDR3nt: TGCAGCGTTGGGTCGCGGTCAGATACGCAGTATTTT; j_gene: TRBJ2-3; d_gene: NA; abundance: few; v_gene: TRBV29-1
CDR3aa: CSVESEGRSYGYTF; CDR3nt: TGCAGCGTTGAAAGCGAGGGTAGAAGCTATGGCTACACCTTC; j_gene: TRBJ1-2; d_gene: NA; abundance: NA; v_gene: TRBV29-1
CDR3aa: CASSLTGGSSGANVLTF; CDR3nt: TGTGCCAGCTCACTTACAGGGGGCTCGTCTGGGGCCAACGTCCTGACTTTC; j_gene: TRBJ2-6; d_gene: TRBD1; abundance: once; v_gene: TRBV18
CDR3aa: CSVGTEYEQYF; CDR3nt: TGCAGTGTCGGGACAGAGTACGAGCAGTACTTC; j_gene: TRBJ2-7; d_gene: TRBD1; abundance: NA; v_gene: TRBV20-1
CDR3aa: CSVGGEVLMNTEAFF; CDR3nt: TGCAGCGTTGGGGGGGAAGTACTTATGAACACTGAAGCTTTCTTT; j_gene: TRBJ1-1; d_gene: NA; abundance: NA; v_gene: TRBV29-1
CDR3aa: CATSGEGQGDYGYTF; CDR3nt: TGTGCCACCAGTGGGGAGGGACAGGGGGACTATGGCTACACCTTC; j_gene: TRBJ1-2; d_gene: TRBD1; abundance: NA; v_gene: TRBV24-1
CDR3aa: CASSQEGGGLVDTQYF; CDR3nt: TGTGCCAGCAGCCAAGAAGGGGGGGGGCTAGTAGATACGCAGTATTTT; j_gene: TRBJ2-3; d_gene: NA; abundance: NA; v_gene: TRBV3-1/TRBV3-2
CDR3aa: CAITSDRTAYEQYF; CDR3nt: TGTGCCATCACTTCGGACAGGACAGCCTACGAGCAGTACTTC; j_gene: TRBJ2-7; d_gene: TRBD1; abundance: NA; v_gene: TRBV10-3
CDR3aa: CASSQARGFNEKLFF; CDR3nt: TGTGCCAGCAGCCAAGCGCGGGGATTTAATGAAAAACTGTTTTTT; j_gene: TRBJ1-4; d_gene: NA; abundance: NA; v_gene: TRBV4-2
CDR3aa: CASSENRDSAGYTF; CDR3nt: TGTGCCAGCAGTGAGAATCGGGACTCCGCGGGCTACACCTTC; j_gene: TRBJ1-2; d_gene: NA; abundance: NA; v_gene: TRBV25-1
CDR3aa: CASSVDGGAVDTQYF; CDR3nt: TGTGCCAGCAGCGTAGACGGGGGGGCCGTAGATACGCAGTATTTT; j_gene: TRBJ2-3; d_gene: TRBD2; abundance: NA; v_gene: TRBV9
CDR3aa: CAISPGTDTQYF; CDR3nt: TGTGCCATCAGTCCAGGGACAGATACGCAGTATTTT; j_gene: TRBJ2-3; d_gene: NA; abundance: once; v_gene: TRBV10-3
CDR3aa: CASSPRLDSQRDTQYF; CDR3nt: TGTGCCAGCAGCCCCCGCTTGGACTCCCAAAGGGATACGCAGTATTTT; j_gene: TRBJ2-3; d_gene: NA; abundance: once; v_gene: TRBV5-4
CDR3aa: CASRPQGRYEQYF; CDR3nt: TGTGCCAGCAGGCCACAGGGGAGGTACGAGCAGTACTTC; j_gene: TRBJ2-7; d_gene: NA; abundance: NA; v_gene: TRBV12-3/TRBV12-4
CDR3aa: CASSAKGAENYGYTF; CDR3nt: TGTGCCAGCAGCGCAAAGGGAGCAGAGAACTATGGCTACACCTTC; j_gene: TRBJ1-2; d_gene: NA; abundance: NA; v_gene: TRBV9
CDR3aa: CASTSEGNYGYTF; CDR3nt: TGTGCCAGCACCTCCGAGGGAAACTATGGCTACACCTTC; j_gene: TRBJ1-2; d_gene: NA; abundance: NA; v_gene: TRBV6-1
CDR3aa: CAWSAQGTNYGYTF; CDR3nt: TGTGCCTGGAGTGCGCAGGGAACTAACTATGGCTACACCTTC; j_gene: TRBJ1-2; d_gene: NA; abundance: NA; v_gene: TRBV30
CDR3aa: CAWRPLGQANYGYTF; CDR3nt: TGTGCCTGGAGGCCTTTGGGGCAAGCTAACTATGGCTACACCTTC; j_gene: TRBJ1-2; d_gene: NA; abundance: NA; v_gene: TRBV30
CDR3aa: CASSWAGGYNEQFF; CDR3nt: TGTGCCAGCAGTTGGGCGGGGGGTTACAATGAGCAGTTCTTC; j_gene: TRBJ2-1; d_gene: TRBD2; abundance: NA; v_gene: TRBV28
CDR3aa: CASSDGVRGRGHSNQPQHF; CDR3nt: TGTGCCAGCAGTGATGGGGTTCGGGGCAGGGGACATAGCAATCAGCCCCAGCATTTT; j_gene: TRBJ1-5; d_gene: NA; abundance: NA; v_gene: TRBV2
CDR3aa: CASSPERSSYEQYF; CDR3nt: TGTGCCAGCTCACCCGAGCGGAGCTCCTACGAGCAGTACTTC; j_gene: TRBJ2-7; d_gene: NA; abundance: NA; v_gene: TRBV18
CDR3aa: CASSLSESGNGGELFF; CDR3nt: TGTGCCAGCAGCTTATCGGAGAGCGGGAATGGCGGGGAGCTGTTTTTT; j_gene: TRBJ2-2; d_gene: TRBD2; abundance: NA; v_gene: TRBV7-2
CDR3aa: CASSQDLGRPTGELFF; CDR3nt: TGCGCCAGCAGCCAAGACCTCGGGAGACCCACCGGGGAGCTGTTTTTT; j_gene: TRBJ2-2; d_gene: NA; abundance: NA; v_gene: TRBV4-1